This TCR beta chain was retrieved from a study of blood T cells in healthy people across ages. Alongside a J-beta primer mix, a sample-barcoded 5' primer served in a second PCR lasting about 7 to 12 cycles. MiXCR was run by TCRdb on the 5' RACE reads, yielding one entry per CDR3 protein. The sample carries about 1.4 million distinct CDR3 sequences, 45% to 70% recorded once. The sequenced sample was blood. This TCR was recovered from a man aged 18 to 30 in good health.

CDR3 sequence (DNA): TGTGCCAGCAGCTCTACGGGACAGGGTGATTACGAGCAGTACTTC. Protein: CASSSTGQGDYEQYF. The chain combines TRBV5-6 with TRBJ2-7; 9 bases are shared with TRBD1. The V and J ends lost 3 bases and 4 bases, in that order; junction bases with no gene match: 8. The CDR3 covers 15 residues. CDR1 and CDR2 (germline): SGHDT, YYEEEE. Filled out from reference TRBV5-6 and TRBJ2-7, the complete variable domain reads DAGVTQSPTHLIKTRGQQVTLRCSPKSGHDTVSWYQQALGQGPQFIFQYYEEEERQRGNFPDRFSGHQFPNYSSELNVNALLLGDSALYLCASSSTGQGDYEQYFGPGTRLTVT.